This entry describes one TCR beta chain. Its recognized antigen is unknown. The input lacks base qualities; no much larger clone sits a single base away. The data derive from a study of OX40 agonist ivuxolimab in advanced cancers. Some background on the complete study: The costimulatory receptor OX40 (CD134) was targeted by ivuxolimab, a fully human IgG2 agonistic monoclonal antibody. Intravenous ivuxolimab was administered to patients every 2 weeks at six dose levels: 0.01, 0.1, 0.3, 1.5, 3 and 10 mg/kg. Of the 52 patients in dose escalation, 19 had hepatocellular carcinoma, some 15 had melanoma, 9 had renal cell carcinoma and 9 had head and neck cancer. In the dose-escalation cohort, 82.7% of patients were male, and the mean age was roughly 60 years, with a range of about 20 to 79. Patients were allowed to have had prior anti-PD-1, anti-PD-L1 or anti-CTLA-4 therapy, and approximately 37% of the dose-escalation patients had been treated with checkpoint inhibitors. Partial responses occurred in three dose-escalation patients: two with cutaneous melanoma and one with hepatocellular carcinoma. Peripheral TCRbeta sequencing was intended to test whether TCR sequence diversity was altered and clonal T-cell expansion was caused by ivuxolimab. The paper describes the monotherapy dose-escalation part (N ≈ 49 patients) of the phase I trial of ivuxolimab. The paper's findings and limits, for the study overall: Low levels of normalized T-cell clonal expansion were also seen in some patients who did not respond. At doses of 0.1 to 3.0 mg/kg, clonal expansion of both CD4+ and CD8+ T cells in blood was seen between baseline and week 6. Which antigens the clonally expanded peripheral T cells were specific for was not determined. In the 0.1-3.0 mg/kg groups, partial responders had among the lowest normalized peripheral clonal expansion, particularly in CD8+ T cells. On average, CD8+ T cells showed more expanded clones than CD4+ T cells after ivuxolimab.

Genomic DNA was extracted from sorted cells for sequencing of the TCRbeta CDR3 region. The immunoSEQ Assay was used for sequencing of TCRbeta CDR3 regions. Drawn from immuneACCESS, this table holds only the in-frame rearrangements with V and J called that TCRdb kept. Clones are partly lost; checked studies trace under half to an unresolved V gene and leave the rest unexplained. The sample yields 30,000 to 40,000 clones; around 80% were counted once. The top ten constitute roughly 15% of the sample. Sequences SGHRS (CDR1) and YFSETQ (CDR2) are obtained from the germline V gene. From the cysteine through the phenylalanine, the CDR3 covers 14 amino acids. Only the CDR3 portion is preserved as DNA: 42 bases, with reading frame beginning at the first base. Trimming takes 1 base off V and 8 bases off J; junction bases not matched to a gene: 9. Patients with a history of autoimmune disease or receiving systemic immunosuppression were excluded from the trial. Peripheral blood for TCR sequencing was collected from all dose cohorts at baseline, on cycle 4 day 1, and on cycle 7 day 1. The samples were taken from a phase I, first-in-human, multicenter, open-label dose-escalation trial of ivuxolimab. Adults with locally advanced or metastatic melanoma, renal cell carcinoma, hepatocellular carcinoma or head and neck squamous cell carcinoma were enrolled in the trial. CD4+ and CD8+ T cells were sorted separately from peripheral blood before TCR sequencing.

The clonotype originates from an adult with an advanced solid tumor such as melanoma, head and neck, liver or kidney cancer. Sequences were derived from CD4+ or CD8+ T cells sorted from blood, sampled in a trial of the OX40 agonist ivuxolimab. The sequence links TRBV5-1 to TRBJ2-7; the central 7 bases match TRBD1. The CDR3 has the sequence CASSLTTGDSKQYF. The nucleotide sequence reads TGCGCCAGCAGCTTGACTACCGGGGACAGCAAGCAGTACTTC.